Reported below is one T cell receptor beta chain. The CDR3 length is 14 residues. The sample originates from a study of blood T cell repertoires in COVID-19. The repertoire was sequenced with immunoSEQ multiplex PCR; TCRdb's copy has only in-frame clones and lacks some. Of approximately 170,000 clones in the sample, approximately 85% were seen once. V gene TRBV12-2 combines with J gene TRBJ1-2; TRBD1, the D gene given by the table, was not confirmed from the DNA. TRBV12-2 is an annotated pseudogene. The TCR comes from a man older than 75 with COVID-19, enrolled during active disease. Sequencing was performed on peripheral blood. This CDR3 is CASRLGGRVYGYTF. The CDR3 bases are TGTGCAAGTCGCTTAGGGGGCAGGGTTTATGGCTACACCTTC.